This is a list of T cell receptor beta chains from one sample in a study of cytomegalovirus exposure and HLA in healthy donors. The protocol was immunoSEQ multiplex PCR, while the TCRdb copy is restricted to in-frame clones and leaves out a portion. The sample has 110,000 to 150,000 clones, 75% seen once. Sequencing input: PBMCs. Receptors were obtained from a man aged 35 to 55 in good health and CMV-seronegative. Both conserved end residues are part of each CDR3. D genes are given only for firm matches. Clone size is stated in some rows and not others, as once, few, many or a class when expanded.

>once|15|TRBV5-1|TRBJ2-2|-
TGCGCCAGCGGCCGGGGAGCTTTGAACACCGGGGAGCTGTTTTTT
CASGRGALNTGELFF
>-|15|TRBV2|TRBJ1-1|TRBD1
TGTGCCAGCAGTTGGGACAGGAACGATAACACTGAAGCTTTCTTT
CASSWDRNDNTEAFF
>-|14|TRBV5-4|TRBJ1-2|TRBD1
TGTGCCAGCAGCCCAGGGGGCGTACAGTATGGCTACACCTTC
CASSPGGVQYGYTF
>-|17|TRBV9|TRBJ1-3|TRBD1
TGTGCCAGCAGCCCGCGAGACAGGGGTAGTAATGGAAACACCATATATTTT
CASSPRDRGSNGNTIYF
>-|15|TRBV21-1|TRBJ2-7|-
TGTGCCTCCTTAGGGAGGACTTGTGGGTCCTACGAGCAGTACTTC
CASLGRTCGSYEQYF
>-|14|TRBV9|TRBJ1-6|-
TGTGCCAGCAGCGCTCGACATGAGAGTTCACCCCTCCACTTT
CASSARHESSPLHF
>-|14|TRBV19|TRBJ1-4|TRBD1
TGTGCCAGTAGTAGGACAGGAGCTAATGAAAAACTGTTTTTT
CASSRTGANEKLFF
>-|14|TRBV6-5|TRBJ2-7|-
TGTGCCAGCTTGCAGGACAGTAACTCCTACGAGCAGTACTTC
CASLQDSNSYEQYF
>-|16|TRBV19|TRBJ1-4|TRBD1
TGTGCCAGCCAGCCGGACAGGAGCGTAAGGGGTGAAAAACTGTTTTTT
CASQPDRSVRGEKLFF
>once|14|TRBV4-2|TRBJ2-1|TRBD2
TGTGCCAGCAGATCTCTAGCGGGGGACAATGAGCAGTTCTTC
CASRSLAGDNEQFF
>-|13|TRBV7-9|TRBJ2-7|-
TGTGCCAGCAGCACCCTGACTCGCTACGAGCAGTACTTC
CASSTLTRYEQYF
>-|16|TRBV5-1|TRBJ2-5|TRBD2
TGCGCCAGCAGCACGGGACTAGCGGGTATCCAAGAGACCCAGTACTTC
CASSTGLAGIQETQYF
>-|15|TRBV9|TRBJ1-1|-
TGTGCCAGCAGTCTCAGGGGTGGTTGGACCACTGAAGCTTTCTTT
CASSLRGGWTTEAFF
>-|12|TRBV28|TRBJ1-5|-
TGTGCCAGCAGTCCCCTCAATCAGCCCCAGCATTTT
CASSPLNQPQHF
>-|13|TRBV19|TRBJ2-7|-
TGTGCCAGTAGTGTAACAGAGTTATACGAGCAGTACTTC
CASSVTELYEQYF